This T cell receptor (beta chain) was recovered during a study of coeliac disease (dated by TCRdb to between 2022 and 2023). Turning to the overall study: Coeliac patients were classed as newly diagnosed active disease, refractory coeliac disease type I, or disease controlled by a gluten-free diet. A total of about 30 patients took part in the full study: about 22 had serologically confirmed coeliac disease and 8 were controls with non-small intestinal disorders. Next-generation sequencing of rearranged TRB and TRG CDR3 regions was used on small intestinal lymphocyte fractions taken from coeliac and non-coeliac patients. TRB sequencing worked for samples from about 28 subjects, and these included around 25 paired bulk unsorted intraepithelial and lamina propria cell samples. The goal was to describe the TR repertoires of small intestinal T cells in active coeliac disease, in refractory type I coeliac disease, and in coeliac disease treated with a gluten-free diet. High-resolution HLA typing was unavailable, so biased TRBV7-2 usage was queried as a proof of principle. Study-wide findings and limitations: Cross-contamination between compartments was possible, because separating intraepithelial cells from lamina propria cells did not produce high-purity fractions. Active coeliac intraepithelial and lamina propria samples had lower TRB and TRG repertoire clonality than controls, suggesting that diverse T cells were recruited. For the most part, TRB repertoires were private, with most amino acid sequences found in only one sample, and V-gene usage showed no significant difference across disease groups. Published gliadin-specific TRB sequences appeared in about 45% of the 18 coeliac lamina propria samples but only 1 of 6 controls. The approach was considered by the authors to be unsuitable for unbiased detection of gliadin-specific T cells, as gliadin-specific T cells are scarce and rarely shared between patients.

Comments on this clone: Its antigen remains unidentified. The record has no base qualities; no much larger clone is one base away.

Preparation of the library involved the immunoSEQ multiplex PCR assay. Using reverse primers that targeted J gene segments together with forward primers that targeted V gene segments, the TR loci were amplified in a multiplexed PCR. The Illumina HiSeq System was used to sequence the amplified CDR3 regions. Turning to the authors' computational methods: To strip out PCR and sequencing errors and collapse the data into unique sequences, a nearest-neighbour algorithm merged closely related reads. Each repertoire was summarised by clonality and by T cell density, with T cell density defined as TR molecules per amount of genomic DNA input. Public TRs were defined as CDR3 amino acid sequences in at least 80% of unsorted samples, then tested for differential abundance between coeliac and control samples. Every lamina propria sample was checked against a list of approximately 220 published gliadin-specific TRB sequences. Kruskal-Wallis tests followed by Dunn post-tests were used to test for differences in clonality and density between disease groups. TCRdb stores this immuneACCESS table with in-frame sequences only. Part of the clones is absent; in the studies checked, under half of the shortfall reflects unresolved V genes, and no reason is known for the rest. V and J calls and clone size are as listed in that table; D and trimming were resolved from the DNA. The sample yields roughly 7,300 clones; less than 65% were counted once. The ten largest make up roughly 3% of the sample.

Cells were frozen in liquid nitrogen in DMSO/FBS as aliquots of 500,000 to 550,000 cells, with a single aliquot from each fraction going to sequencing. Every one of the 30 study patients had an endoscopy and a small intestinal biopsy. To release lamina propria cells, the biopsy tissue left over after intraepithelial cell isolation was digested with collagenase. Genomic DNA was extracted from frozen unsorted cell fractions using the Qiagen DNeasy blood extraction kit. Reading from cysteine to phenylalanine, the CDR3 counts 16 amino acids. The entry retains the CDR3 DNA only, 48 bases that are in frame from base 1. Relative to germline, V is missing 5 bases and J is missing 0 bases, with 4 bases of the junction outside any gene match. Reading the germline V gene gives CDR1 SGHAT and CDR2 FQNNGV.

Sequences were obtained from lamina propria lymphocytes from the gut. The label giving this sample's cell subset or site can be read as: lamina propria cell (LPC) fraction of small intestinal biopsy. The clonotype originates from a woman aged 55-70 years with active celiac disease. The chain joins TRBV11-2 to TRBJ1-3; TRBD1 aligns with 10 central bases. CDR3 sequence: CASSPGQGPSGNTIYF. The nucleotide sequence reads TGTGCCAGCAGCCCGGGACAGGGGCCCTCTGGAAACACCATATATTTT.